The T cell receptor beta chain under discussion was sequenced for a study of CD8+ T cells in alopecia areata (dated by TCRdb to 2016 to 2019). Regarding the complete study: Treated patients were enrolled in an open-label pilot trial of oral tofacitinib at 5 to 10 mg twice daily for moderate-to-severe alopecia areata. Clonality in the scalp was compared among normal scalp (n=4), patchy alopecia areata scalp (n=8), and alopecia totalis/universalis scalp (n=8). To study T cell clonal expansion in alopecia areata, the researchers applied high-throughput TCRbeta sequencing to both the C3H/HeJ mouse model and human patients. The RNA source kit depended on sample type: the PAXgene miRNA kit for fixed scalp, the miRNeasy kit for PBMCs, and the RNeasy kit for mouse skin. On the human side, TCRbeta sequencing was run on scalp tissue and on sorted CD4+ and CD8+ peripheral blood T cells from healthy controls and from alopecia areata patients with either patchy or totalis/universalis disease. Patients received tofacitinib for 6 to 18 months and were then followed off drug for 6 months to check for delayed response and recurrence. immunoSEQ multiplex PCR using 35 Vbeta forward primers and 13 Jbeta reverse primers was used to amplify TCRbeta CDR3 regions. Biopsies were taken from tofacitinib-treated patients at baseline and at 4 and 24 weeks of treatment, and a later scalp biopsy was taken in several of the tofacitinib-treated patients.

The method behind the library was the immunoSEQ multiplex PCR assay. RNA was extracted from all samples and reverse transcribed into cDNA as template for TCR sequencing. First-strand cDNA was synthesized using SuperScript III with a 2:1 mix of oligo-dT and random hexamers. Amplification bias was assessed with a synthetic immune receptor repertoire, and residual bias was removed computationally. The authors' pipeline ran thus. Raw reads were preprocessed to remove errors, and CDR3 was defined according to IMGT conventions as the region from the conserved cysteine to phenylalanine. To get clonality, Shannon entropy was normalized by log2 of the number of productive unique TCRs and the result was subtracted from 1. CD4 or CD8 identity of scalp clones was inferred by cross-referencing scalp TCRbeta sequences with sorted blood CD4 and CD8 repertoires. As stored in TCRdb, this immuneACCESS dataset retains in-frame rearrangements with V and J assigned. A fraction of the clones does not appear; measured against another copy, unresolved V genes explain less than half of the discrepancy, and the remainder lacks a known reason. For V, J and clone size, that table is used; D and trimming come from the DNA. The sample yields roughly 120,000 clones; more than 30% were counted once. The ten largest account for 3% to 3.5% of the sample.

Notes on this clone: The target of this receptor is not known. No clone much larger than this one lies a single base away; base qualities are absent.

Overall study results and their limits: Unlike mouse skin, which is dominated by gammadelta T cells, normal human skin has resident alphabeta T cells that are also sequenced, and this complicates analysis of the scalp TCR repertoire. Shared TCR sequences between patients were less evident than in mice, which may be partly attributable to HLA diversity in the patient population. Compared with normal scalp, lesional scalp, particularly in alopecia totalis/universalis, had higher clonality and more expanded CD8+ clones, which suggests antigenic drive.

V sheds 6 bases and J sheds 16 bases, leaving 19 bases between their ends. CDR1 KGHSH and CDR2 LQKENI are derived from the germline V gene. The CDR3, cysteine through phenylalanine, is 12 amino acids long. Only the CDR3 portion is preserved as DNA: 36 bases, with reading frame beginning at the first base. Peripheral blood and lesional scalp punch biopsies were obtained from patients with alopecia areata. PBMCs were separated by density centrifugation and stained for CD3, CD4 and CD8, after which CD4+ and CD8+ T cells were sorted on a FACSAria. Sequences were obtained from CD4+ T cells sorted from blood. Rearrangement joined TRBV18 to TRBJ2-1, with TRBD1 as a weak D call on 5 bases. The clonotype was recovered from a human donor with alopecia areata. The CDR3 is CASSQTGQSDFF. The sequenced DNA: TGTGCCAGCTCGCAAACCGGACAAAGCGACTTCTTC. The CDR3, completed at both ends by the reference TRBV18 and TRBJ2-1 genes, gives the full variable domain NAGVMQNPRHLVRRRGQEARLRCSPMKGHSHVYWYRQLPEEGLKFMVYLQKENIIDESGMPKERFSAEFPKEGPSILRIQQVVRGDSAAYFCASSQTGQSDFFGPGTRLTVL.